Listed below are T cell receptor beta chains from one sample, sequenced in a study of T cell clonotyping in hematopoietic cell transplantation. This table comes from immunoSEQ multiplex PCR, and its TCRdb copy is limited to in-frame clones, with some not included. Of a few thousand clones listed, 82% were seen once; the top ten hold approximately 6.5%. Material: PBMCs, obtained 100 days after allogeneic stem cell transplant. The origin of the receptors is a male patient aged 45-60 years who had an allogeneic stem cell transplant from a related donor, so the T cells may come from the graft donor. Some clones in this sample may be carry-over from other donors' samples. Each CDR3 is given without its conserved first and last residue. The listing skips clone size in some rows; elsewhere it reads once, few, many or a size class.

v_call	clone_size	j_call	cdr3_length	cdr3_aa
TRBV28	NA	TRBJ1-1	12	ASSLLTVQTEAF
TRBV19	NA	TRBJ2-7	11	ASSIQGGYEQY
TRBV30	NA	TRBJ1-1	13	AWSRTGQQGTEAF
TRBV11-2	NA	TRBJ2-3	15	ASSYRESGVGTDTQY
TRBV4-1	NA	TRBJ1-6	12	ASSQGQYNSPLH
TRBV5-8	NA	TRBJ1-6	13	ASSLGQGGNSPLH
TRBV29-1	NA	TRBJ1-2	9	SGVGQGAYT
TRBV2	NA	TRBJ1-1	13	ASSRKASGTTEAF
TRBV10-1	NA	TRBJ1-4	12	ASSEGGTNEKLF
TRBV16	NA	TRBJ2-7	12	ASSPYIRGNEQY
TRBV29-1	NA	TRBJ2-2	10	SVEDRKGGLF
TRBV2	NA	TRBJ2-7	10	ASRRQAYEQY
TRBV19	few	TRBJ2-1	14	ASSSDRGSSYNEQF
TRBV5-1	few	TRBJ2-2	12	ASSLRQNTGELF
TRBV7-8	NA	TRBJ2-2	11	ASRDRVTGELF
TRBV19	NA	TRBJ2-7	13	ASSRIRGQAYEQY
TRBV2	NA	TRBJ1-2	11	ASSEWAGYGYT
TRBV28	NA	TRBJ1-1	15	ASSGPGLSPGGTEAF
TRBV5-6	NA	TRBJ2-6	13	ASSLVHSGANVLT
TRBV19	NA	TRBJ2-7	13	ASSTPPGQGYEQY
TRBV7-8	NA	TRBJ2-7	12	ASSLEEVSYEQY
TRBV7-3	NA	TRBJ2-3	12	ATGAGGAGDTQY
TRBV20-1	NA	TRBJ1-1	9	SAHGVVEAF
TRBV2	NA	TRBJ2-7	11	ASSTNRDREQY
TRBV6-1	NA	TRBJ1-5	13	ASISRDLGNQPQH
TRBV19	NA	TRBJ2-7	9	ASSARDEQY
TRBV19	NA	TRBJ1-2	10	ASTADFYGYT
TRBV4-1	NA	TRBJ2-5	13	ASSLSGSSQETQY
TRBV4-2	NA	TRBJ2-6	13	ASSQDHSGANVLT
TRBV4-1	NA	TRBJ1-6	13	ASSQPGQYNSPLH
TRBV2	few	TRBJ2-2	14	ASSDSGTINTGELF
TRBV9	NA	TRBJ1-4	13	ASSVDGARREKLF